One T cell receptor beta chain is described in this entry. This clonotype was counted only a few times. Its antigen target is currently unknown. The input lacks base qualities; no much larger clone sits a single base away. The data derive from a study of T cell repertoires in cytomegalovirus infection (dated by TCRdb to the late 2010s). Turning to the overall study: The HLA type of each donor mattered for the analysis, because public TCR beta signatures pointed to carriage of CMV infection along with the matching HLA type.

General conclusions and limits of the study: The ex vivo response was dominated by HLA-C-restricted CMV-specific TCR beta clonotypes, and the single most frequent clonotype in two of eight donors was supplied by these HLA-C-restricted clonotypes. Carriers of CMV infection plus the relevant HLA type were discriminated by the cumulative frequency of public TCR beta family members in the study cohort and in an independent roughly 320-donor cohort.

Sequenced on an Illumina HiSeq 1500. TCRdb reanalyzed the raw reads on its own, using fastp at Q25 for trimming and MiXCR for clone calling, and kept in-frame beta chains. Duplicate CDR3 protein sequences are folded into a single record with the most common DNA and genes. Across this sample there are approximately 750,000 distinct CDR3 sequences, with 35% seen only once. The top ten constitute 2.5% to 3.5% of the sample. The CDR3 goes from the cysteine to the phenylalanine over 15 residues. Only the CDR3 region is kept as DNA, spanning 45 bases read in frame from base 1. From V the trimming removes 2 bases and from J it removes 4 bases, while the gene matches leave 4 bases of the junction unaccounted for. Reading the germline V gene gives CDR1 SGHDN and CDR2 FVKESK.

The rearrangement combines TRBV14 with TRBJ2-5, and TRBD2 aligns with 10 junction nucleotides. This receptor was taken from a human donor in good health (CMV status not recorded). Some clones in this sample may be carry-over from other donors' samples. The sequenced sample consisted of PBMCs. In nucleotides, the sequence is TGTGCCAGCAGCCAACCGGGACTAGCGTTAGAGACCCAGTACTTC. Its protein reads: CASSQPGLALETQYF.